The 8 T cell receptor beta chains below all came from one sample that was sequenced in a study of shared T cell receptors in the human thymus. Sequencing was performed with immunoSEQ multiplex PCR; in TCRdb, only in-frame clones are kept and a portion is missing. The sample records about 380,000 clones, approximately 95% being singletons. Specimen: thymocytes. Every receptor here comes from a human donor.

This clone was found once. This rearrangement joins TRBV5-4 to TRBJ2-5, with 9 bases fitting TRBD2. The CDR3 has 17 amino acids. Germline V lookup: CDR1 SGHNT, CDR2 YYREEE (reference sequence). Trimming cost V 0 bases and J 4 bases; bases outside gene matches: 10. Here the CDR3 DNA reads TGTGCCAGCAGCTTGGCCTTTAGCGGGAGTCGAATAGAGACCCAGTACTTC. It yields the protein CASSLAFSGSRIETQYF.

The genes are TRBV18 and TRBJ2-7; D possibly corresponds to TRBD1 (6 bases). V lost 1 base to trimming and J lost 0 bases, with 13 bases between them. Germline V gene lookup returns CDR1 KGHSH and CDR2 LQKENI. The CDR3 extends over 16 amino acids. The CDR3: CASSPQPGHLSYEQYF. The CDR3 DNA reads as TGTGCCAGCTCACCACAGCCGGGACATCTCTCCTACGAGCAGTACTTC.

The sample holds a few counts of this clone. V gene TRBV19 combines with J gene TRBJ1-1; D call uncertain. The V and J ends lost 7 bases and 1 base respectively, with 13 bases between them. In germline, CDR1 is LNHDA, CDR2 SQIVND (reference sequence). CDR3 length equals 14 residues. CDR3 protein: CASTTWTGNTEAFF. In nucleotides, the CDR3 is TGTGCCAGTACTACCTGGACCGGGAACACTGAAGCTTTCTTT. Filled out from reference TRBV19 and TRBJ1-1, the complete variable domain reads DGGITQSPKYLFRKEGQNVTLSCEQNLNHDAMYWYRQDPGQGLRLIYYSQIVNDFQKGDIAEGYSVSREKKESFPLTVTSAQKNPTAFYLCASTTWTGNTEAFFGQGTRLTVV.

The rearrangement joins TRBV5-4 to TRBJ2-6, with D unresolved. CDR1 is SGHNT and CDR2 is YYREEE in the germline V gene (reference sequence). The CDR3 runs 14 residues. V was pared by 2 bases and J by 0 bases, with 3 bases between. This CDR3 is CASSFNSGANVLTF. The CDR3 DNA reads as TGTGCCAGCAGCTTCAACTCTGGGGCCAACGTCCTGACTTTC.

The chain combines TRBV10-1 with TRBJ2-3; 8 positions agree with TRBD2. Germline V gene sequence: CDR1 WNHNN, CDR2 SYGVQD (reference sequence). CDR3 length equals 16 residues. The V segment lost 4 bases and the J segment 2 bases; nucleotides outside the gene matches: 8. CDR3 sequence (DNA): TGCGCCAGCAGTGGCCCGACTAGCGAAAACACAGATACGCAGTATTTT. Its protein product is CASSGPTSENTDTQYF.

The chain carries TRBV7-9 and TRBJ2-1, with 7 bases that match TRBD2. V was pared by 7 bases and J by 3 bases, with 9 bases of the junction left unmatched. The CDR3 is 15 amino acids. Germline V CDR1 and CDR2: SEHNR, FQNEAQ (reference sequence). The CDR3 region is CASTTGGPLYNEQFF. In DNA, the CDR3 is TGTGCCAGCACAACGGGAGGCCCCCTCTACAATGAGCAGTTCTTC.

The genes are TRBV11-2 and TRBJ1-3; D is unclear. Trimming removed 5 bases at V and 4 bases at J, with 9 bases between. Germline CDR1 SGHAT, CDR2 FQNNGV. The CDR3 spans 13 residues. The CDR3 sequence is CASSQVVGNTIYF. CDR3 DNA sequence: TGTGCCAGCAGCCAAGTCGTGGGAAACACCATATATTTT.

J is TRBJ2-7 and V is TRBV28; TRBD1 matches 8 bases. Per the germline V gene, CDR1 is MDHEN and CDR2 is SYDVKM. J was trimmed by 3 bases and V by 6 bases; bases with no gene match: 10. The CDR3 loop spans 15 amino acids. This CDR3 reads CASSPDRGLYYEQYF. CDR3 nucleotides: TGTGCCAGCAGCCCCGACAGGGGCCTGTACTACGAGCAGTACTTC.